These T cell receptor beta chains were read from a single sample in a study of identical twins. MiXCR, applied by TCRdb to the 5' RACE reads, yields one record per CDR3 protein. The repertoire includes more than 200,000 distinct CDR3 sequences, over 11% of them detected once, and under 9.5% sits in the top ten. The sample was memory (CD45RO+) T cells sorted from blood. Receptors were obtained from a woman under 30 in good health. Each CDR3 is given with its conserved first and last residue.

J,V,CDR3
TRBJ2-7,TRBV3-1,CASSGAEGRGLSYEQYF
TRBJ1-1,TRBV12-3/TRBV12-4,CASYQDGNTEAFF
TRBJ2-1,TRBV30,CAWSVHGNEQFF
TRBJ1-1,TRBV5-1,CASSRDRSSEAFF
TRBJ1-5,TRBV5-6,CASSLRTYQPQHF
TRBJ2-3,TRBV7-3,CASSFSPDTDTQYF
TRBJ2-3,TRBV20-1,CSARWQGRGTDTQYF
TRBJ2-2,TRBV11-3,CASSLGGSRAQAGELFF
TRBJ2-1,TRBV7-9,CASSLLDSYNEQFF
TRBJ2-1,TRBV5-4,CASRGDTYNEQFF
TRBJ2-3,TRBV5-1,CASSRGLAGAEKRTDTQYF
TRBJ2-1,TRBV9,CASSFPTSGTNIEQFF
TRBJ2-7,TRBV4-3,CASSPSQGRGSYEQYF
TRBJ2-3,TRBV29-1,CSVEEGVRDTQYF
TRBJ1-6,TRBV9,CASSPHAAGSPLHF
TRBJ2-4,TRBV3-1,CATTKGLAGTPKNIQYF
TRBJ2-7,TRBV12-3/TRBV12-4,CASSLLAGGSYEQYF
TRBJ1-2,TRBV5-5,CASSPNRDHYGYTF
TRBJ1-6,TRBV3-1,CASSQGINRNSPLHF
TRBJ2-3,TRBV5-1,CASSWAGADTQYF
TRBJ2-6,TRBV20-1,CSARSGPGANVLTF
TRBJ2-5,TRBV20-1,CSAKVSPGETQYF
TRBJ2-7,TRBV3-1,CASSQAGVTSYEQYF
TRBJ2-7,TRBV12-3/TRBV12-4,CASTTSGASYEQYF
TRBJ2-7,TRBV2,CASSYGTEVDEQYF
TRBJ1-6,TRBV15,CATTRGDSPLHF
TRBJ2-1,TRBV20-1,CSAIPGQGRSEQFF